The source of this TCR beta chain is a study of blood T cells in healthy people across ages. As concerns this clonotype: At one end, the junction sequence differs from germline, possibly due to a read error.

Each sample used at least 6 million PBMCs. The germline CDR1 and CDR2 sequences are SGHTA and FQGNSA. This CDR3 has 15 residues. Next came a second PCR, run for roughly 6 to 11 cycles, which used a sample-barcoded 5' primer along with a J-beta primer mix. Each cDNA was tagged by a template-switch adaptor containing 12 random nucleotides. In TCRdb, the 5' RACE reads were re-called with MiXCR into one record per CDR3 protein. The sample holds about 780,000 distinct CDR3 sequences; 46% are singletons and the top ten take around 18%. This receptor was taken from a man of 80 years or more in good health. V gene TRBV7-2 combines with J gene TRBJ2-5, with D maybe TRBD1 (6 bases). The sequenced sample consisted of blood. The CDR3 loop is CASNLAGQRWETQYF. The CDR3 DNA follows: TGTGCCAGCAACTTAGCTGGACAGAGATGGGAGACCCAGTACTTC.